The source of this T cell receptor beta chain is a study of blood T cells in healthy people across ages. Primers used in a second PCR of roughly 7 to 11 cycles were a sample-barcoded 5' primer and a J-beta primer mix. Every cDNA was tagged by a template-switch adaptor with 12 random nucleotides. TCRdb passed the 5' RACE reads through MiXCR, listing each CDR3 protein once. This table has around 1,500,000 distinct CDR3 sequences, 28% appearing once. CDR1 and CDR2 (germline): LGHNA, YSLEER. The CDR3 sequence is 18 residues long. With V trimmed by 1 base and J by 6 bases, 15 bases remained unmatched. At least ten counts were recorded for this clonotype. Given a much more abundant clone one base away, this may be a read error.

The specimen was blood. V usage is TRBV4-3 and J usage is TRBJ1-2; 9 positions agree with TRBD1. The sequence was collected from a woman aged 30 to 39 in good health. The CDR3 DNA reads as TGCGCCAGCAGCCAAGGCCCCGGCCGAGGACAGGGGAGGGATGGCTACACCTTC. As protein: CASSQGPGRGQGRDGYTF.